A selection of T cell receptor beta chains follows, all from one sample in a study of T cells of healthy individuals. TCRdb re-derived calls from the 5' RACE reads in MiXCR, one entry per CDR3 protein. The table has some 69,000 distinct CDR3 sequences, roughly 15% seen once. All receptors come from a human donor in good health. Both conserved end residues are part of each CDR3. D genes are given only for firm matches. Only part of the rows carry a size: once, few, many, or a class if the clone is expanded.

v_call	d_call	cdr3_length	clone_size	j_call	cdr3_aa	cdr3_nt
TRBV20-1	TRBD2	16	NA	TRBJ2-1	CSARQLAAGRYNEQFF	TGCAGTGCTCGCCAACTAGCGGCCGGCCGTTACAATGAGCAGTTCTTC
TRBV9	NA	15	many	TRBJ2-3	CASSVALGRADTQYF	TGTGCCAGCAGCGTAGCCCTTGGAAGGGCAGATACGCAGTATTTT
TRBV11-2	NA	14	many	TRBJ1-1	CASSLGQGGTEAFF	TGTGCCAGCAGCTTAGGGCAGGGAGGAACTGAAGCTTTCTTT
TRBV20-1	TRBD1	13	few	TRBJ1-5	CSIHQGGNQPQHF	TGCAGTATCCACCAGGGGGGCAATCAGCCCCAGCATTTT
TRBV18	TRBD2	17	many	TRBJ2-7	CASSLRGLAGSSYEQYF	TGTGCCAGCTCCCTCCGAGGACTAGCGGGATCCTCCTACGAGCAGTACTTC
TRBV11-2	TRBD2	16	NA	TRBJ2-1	CASSPLAGGAYNEQFF	TGTGCCAGCAGCCCACTAGCGGGAGGAGCTTACAATGAGCAGTTCTTC
TRBV19	NA	16	NA	TRBJ1-5	CASSTGTASSNQPQHF	TGTGCCAGTAGTACTGGGACGGCGAGTAGCAATCAGCCCCAGCATTTT
TRBV3-1	NA	14	once	TRBJ2-7	CASSQILAAYEQYF	TGTGCCAGCAGCCAAATTCTTGCGGCCTACGAGCAGTACTTC
TRBV28	NA	13	many	TRBJ1-2	CASSSDTNYGYTF	TGTGCCAGCAGCTCAGACACGAACTATGGCTACACCTTC
TRBV7-9	NA	12	NA	TRBJ1-1	CASSLVGGRPFF	TGTGCCAGCAGCTTAGTAGGAGGGAGACCTTTCTTT
TRBV4-1	TRBD1	16	NA	TRBJ2-7	CASSQEERGTGSEQYF	TGCGCCAGCAGCCAAGAGGAACGGGGGACAGGCAGCGAGCAGTACTTC
TRBV7-9	NA	14	many	TRBJ1-4	CASSTQGKFEKLFF	TGTGCCAGCAGCACACAGGGTAAATTTGAAAAACTGTTTTTT
TRBV20-1	TRBD1	14	NA	TRBJ1-6	CSARDYRGGSPLHF	TGCAGTGCTAGAGATTACAGGGGCGGCTCACCCCTCCACTTT
TRBV2	NA	13	many	TRBJ2-1	CASRRDGYNEQFF	TGTGCCAGCAGGAGGGACGGATACAATGAGCAGTTCTTC
TRBV10-1	TRBD2	13	NA	TRBJ2-3	CASSLAGGDTQYF	TGCGCCAGCAGCCTAGCGGGGGGGGATACGCAGTATTTT
TRBV3-1	NA	13	many	TRBJ1-5	CASSQDLNQPQHF	TGTGCCAGCAGCCAAGATTTGAATCAGCCCCAGCATTTT
TRBV7-8	NA	15	many	TRBJ1-4	CASTIFGSTNEKLFF	TGTGCCAGCACCATATTTGGGTCAACTAATGAAAAACTGTTTTTT
TRBV30	NA	17	NA	TRBJ1-4	CAWSDGGRGGTNEKLFF	TGTGCCTGGAGTGACGGGGGAAGGGGGGGGACTAATGAAAAACTGTTTTTT
TRBV12-3/TRBV12-4	TRBD1	15	many	TRBJ1-1	CASSLNTGGGTEAFF	TGTGCCAGCAGTCTTAATACAGGGGGTGGCACTGAAGCTTTCTTT
TRBV5-5	NA	14	few	TRBJ2-1	CASSFQGTAGEQFF	TGTGCCAGCAGCTTCCAGGGGACGGCGGGTGAGCAGTTCTTC
TRBV29-1	NA	12	NA	TRBJ2-3	CSVGTSTDTQYF	TGCAGCGTTGGTACTAGCACAGATACGCAGTATTTT
TRBV4-1	TRBD2	17	many	TRBJ2-7	CASSQDQPGTSGYEQYF	TGCGCCAGCAGCCAAGATCAGCCCGGGACTAGCGGTTACGAGCAGTACTTC
TRBV20-1	NA	13	many	TRBJ2-1	CSAAGGLQGEQFF	TGCAGTGCCGCCGGGGGGTTGCAGGGGGAGCAGTTCTTC
TRBV6-5	NA	12	many	TRBJ2-5	CASSYQGGTQYF	TGTGCCAGCAGTTACCAGGGGGGGACCCAGTACTTC
TRBV28	TRBD1	16	few	TRBJ1-3	CASSFMDRGPGNTIYF	TGTGCCAGCAGTTTCATGGACAGGGGGCCTGGAAACACCATATATTTT
TRBV7-6	TRBD2	13	NA	TRBJ2-5	CASSPGLGETQYF	TGTGCCAGCAGCCCGGGACTAGGGGAGACCCAGTACTTC
TRBV11-2	NA	15	few	TRBJ1-2	CASSPQFGHSYGYTF	TGTGCCAGCAGCCCCCAGTTCGGGCACTCATATGGCTACACCTTC
TRBV30	NA	17	many	TRBJ2-1	CAWSNWKPPSSYNEQFF	TGTGCCTGGAGCAATTGGAAGCCCCCGAGCTCCTACAATGAGCAGTTCTTC
TRBV29-1	NA	12	few	TRBJ1-3	CSVGGSGNTIYF	TGCAGCGTTGGGGGTTCCGGAAACACCATATATTTT
TRBV27	TRBD1	17	many	TRBJ2-1	CASSAMTGGHSYNEQFF	TGTGCCAGCAGTGCTATGACAGGGGGTCACTCCTACAATGAGCAGTTCTTC
TRBV5-6	NA	16	NA	TRBJ1-2	CASSLNRGLTRYGYNF	TGTGCCAGCAGCTTGAACCGGGGACTGACTCGGTATGGCTACAACTTC
TRBV20-1	NA	13	many	TRBJ1-2	CSAGGGENYGYTF	TGCAGTGCTGGGGGTGGGGAGAACTATGGCTACACCTTC
TRBV7-2	TRBD1	14	few	TRBJ2-7	CASSLMGQTYEQYF	TGTGCCAGCAGCTTAATGGGACAGACCTACGAGCAGTACTTC
TRBV25-1	TRBD1	19	few	TRBJ2-7	CASSDPLSPSTGGEDEQYF	TGTGCCAGCAGTGATCCGCTCTCCCCCTCAACAGGGGGCGAGGACGAGCAGTACTTC
TRBV5-1	TRBD1	15	NA	TRBJ2-7	CASSAPDRVPYEQYF	TGCGCCAGCAGCGCTCCAGACAGGGTCCCCTACGAGCAGTACTTC
TRBV3-1	NA	16	NA	TRBJ1-3	CASSPDRRTSGNTIYF	TGTGCCAGCAGCCCGGACCGCCGAACGTCTGGAAACACCATATATTTT
TRBV20-1	TRBD1	15	many	TRBJ1-5	CSASLGQGLSQPQHF	TGCAGTGCTAGTCTAGGACAGGGGTTGAGTCAGCCCCAGCATTTT
TRBV20-1	NA	14	NA	TRBJ2-2	CSARGDGSLGELFF	TGCAGTGCTAGAGGAGACGGGTCCTTGGGGGAGCTGTTTTTT
TRBV20-1	TRBD2	14	few	TRBJ2-1	CSAVGLAAYNEQFF	TGCAGTGCTGTCGGACTAGCGGCTTACAATGAGCAGTTCTTC
TRBV20-1	TRBD2	14	NA	TRBJ2-5	CSARGLAGVETQYF	TGCAGTGCTAGAGGCCTAGCGGGGGTTGAGACCCAGTACTTC
TRBV11-2	TRBD1	15	many	TRBJ1-1	CASSLGSRGSTEAFF	TGTGCCAGCAGCTTAGGGTCCAGGGGGTCCACTGAAGCTTTCTTT
TRBV6-6	NA	16	many	TRBJ1-1	CASSYSPDRMNTEAFF	TGTGCCAGCAGTTACTCGCCTGACCGGATGAACACTGAAGCTTTCTTT
TRBV25-1	NA	15	NA	TRBJ2-7	CASSELRANTYEQYF	TGTGCCAGCAGTGAATTAAGAGCGAATACCTACGAGCAGTACTTC
TRBV7-2	TRBD2	17	NA	TRBJ2-3	CASSPGMAGGPTDTQYF	TGTGCCAGCAGCCCCGGAATGGCGGGAGGGCCGACAGATACGCAGTATTTT
TRBV12-3/TRBV12-4	TRBD2	16	NA	TRBJ2-3	CASSGLVSGNTDTQYF	TGTGCCAGCAGCGGCCTGGTTAGCGGGAACACCGATACGCAGTATTTT
TRBV10-3	NA	15	many	TRBJ1-1	CAISESEAGYSEAFF	TGTGCCATCAGTGAGTCGGAGGCAGGCTACTCAGAGGCTTTCTTT
TRBV30	NA	15	many	TRBJ2-1	CAWSPVTVSYNEQFF	TGTGCCTGGAGTCCTGTGACGGTATCCTACAATGAGCAGTTCTTC
TRBV7-9	NA	16	many	TRBJ1-6	CASSLAFGQNNSPLHF	TGTGCCAGCAGCTTAGCGTTCGGGCAAAATAATTCACCCCTCCACTTT
TRBV30	TRBD2	14	NA	TRBJ2-4	CAWSLAVAKNIQYF	TGTGCCTGGTCCCTAGCGGTAGCCAAAAACATTCAGTACTTC
TRBV11-2	NA	14	many	TRBJ2-1	CASSTRPTFNEQFF	TGTGCCAGCAGCACCCGACCCACCTTTAATGAGCAGTTCTTC
TRBV20-1	NA	12	many	TRBJ2-3	CSARRHTDTQYF	TGCAGTGCGAGGCGCCACACAGATACGCAGTATTTT
TRBV20-1	NA	13	NA	TRBJ2-4	CSAADRPKNIQYF	TGCAGTGCGGCAGACCGGCCCAAAAACATTCAGTACTTC
TRBV6-6	NA	15	NA	TRBJ1-4	CASSSPRGRDEKLFF	TGTGCCAGCAGTTCCCCCCGGGGGAGGGACGAAAAACTGTTTTTT
TRBV5-1	TRBD2	18	NA	TRBJ2-1	CASSLEGLAGSSYNEQFF	TGCGCCAGCAGCTTGGAAGGACTAGCGGGTAGCTCCTACAATGAGCAGTTCTTC
TRBV6-6	TRBD2	15	many	TRBJ2-1	CASIQLANSYNEQFF	TGTGCCAGCATCCAACTAGCGAATTCCTACAATGAGCAGTTCTTC